The clone carrying this TCR beta chain is a singleton in its sample. The sample belongs to a study of blood T cell repertoires in COVID-19. Study details: Sample material is recorded as cDNA or gDNA derived from T cells, B-cell-depleted T cells, or PBMCs.

Under the authors' procedure: For nucleated cells, counts were estimated from reference gene primer amplification. Generated by immunoSEQ multiplex PCR, the TCRdb table keeps only in-frame clones and is missing some. V and J calls and clone size are given by that table; D and trimming were obtained from the DNA. This sample carries more than 250,000 clones, around nine tenths of them seen once, and the ten largest clones take 1%. Germline-derived CDR1 and CDR2 are ENHRY and SYGVKD. This CDR3 region has 20 residues. J lost 4 bases, V lost 4 bases, and 19 bases had no gene match. V and J are TRBV10-3 and TRBJ2-2; 9 bases match TRBD1. The sample was peripheral blood. The TCR originated in a man aged 50 to 59 with active or convalescent COVID-19. The CDR3, as DNA: TGTGCCATCAGTGTTCGGGCAGGGGGACAGGGTTTAATTCGCACCGGGGAGCTGTTTTTT. It translates to CAISVRAGGQGLIRTGELFF.